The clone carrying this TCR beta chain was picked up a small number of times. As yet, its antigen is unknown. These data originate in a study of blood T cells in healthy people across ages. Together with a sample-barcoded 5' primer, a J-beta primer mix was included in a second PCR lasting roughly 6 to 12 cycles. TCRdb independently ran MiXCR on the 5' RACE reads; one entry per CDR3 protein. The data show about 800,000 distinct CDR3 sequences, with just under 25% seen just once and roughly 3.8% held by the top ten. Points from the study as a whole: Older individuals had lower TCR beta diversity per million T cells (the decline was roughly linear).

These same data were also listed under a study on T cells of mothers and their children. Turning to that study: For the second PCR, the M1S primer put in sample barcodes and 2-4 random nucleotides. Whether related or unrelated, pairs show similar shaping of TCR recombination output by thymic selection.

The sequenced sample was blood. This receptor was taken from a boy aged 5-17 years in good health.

In nucleotides, the CDR3 is TGTGCCAGCAGTTACGGGACTAGCGGGCCCTACGAGCAGTACTTC. Protein sequence: CASSYGTSGPYEQYF. The chain uses TRBV6-5 and TRBJ2-7, with 12 bases identical to TRBD2. Trimming cost V 2 bases and J 2 bases; bases outside gene matches: 1. Per the germline V gene, CDR1 is MNHEY and CDR2 is SVGAGI. The CDR3 sequence is 15 residues long.